The clone carrying this TCR beta chain was detected only a few times. Its antigen remains unidentified. The sample comes from a study of T-cell memory formation after mild COVID-19. Study-level points and caveats: Pre-infection memory held some responding clones, suggesting pre-existing cross-reactive T cells responded. Day 37-peaking second-wave clones had unconfirmed SARS-CoV-2 specificity.

One entry per CDR3 protein results from TCRdb running MiXCR on the 5' RACE reads. The data hold about 90,000 distinct CDR3 sequences, with approximately 16% observed a single time. From germline, CDR1 is SEHNR and CDR2 FQNEAQ (reference sequence). The V gene lost 11 bases and the J gene lost 4 bases, with 13 bases spanning the gap. CDR3 size: 12 residues. The source material was PBMCs or a T cell subset sorted from them (not recorded which). V is TRBV7-9 and J is TRBJ2-3; no firm D call. The TCR comes from a man aged 18 to 30 who had mild COVID-19 (a few samples of this study predate the infection). Cell type and time point are not known. CDR3 region: CAGEGLADTQYF. The DNA for the CDR3 is TGTGCCGGGGAAGGTTTGGCAGATACGCAGTATTTT.